The clone carrying this T cell receptor (beta chain) was counted ten times or more. Its antigen is unknown. Molecular barcoded adaptors covering alpha/delta and beta/gamma chains were used on approximately 400 ng RNA. MiXCR was run by TCRdb on the reads, yielding one entry per CDR3 protein. The sample holds 40,000 or so distinct CDR3 sequences; approximately 15% are singletons and the top ten take 5.5% to 7%. This specimen comes from a study of read filtering for tumor transcriptome and immune sequencing. Findings and caveats of the study: The CD138-negative fraction was mixed bone marrow immune cells, not pure T cells.

The V gene's germline CDR1 is MNHEY and CDR2 SVGAGI. This CDR3 is built from 14 residues. V lost 0 bases, J lost 0 bases, and 4 bases lay in between. The TCR sequence derives from a donor older than 35 with multiple myeloma. This rearrangement joins TRBV6-5 to TRBJ2-3; no firm D call. Sequencing was done on a sample of a population of CD138-negative cells sorted from bone marrow. The CDR3 protein is CASSYSESTDTQYF. The CDR3 region has the DNA TGTGCCAGCAGTTACTCTGAGAGCACAGATACGCAGTATTTT.